A selection of T cell receptor beta chains follows, all from one sample in a study of breast tumors, draining lymph nodes, adjacent tissues. One entry per CDR3 protein results from TCRdb running MiXCR on the multiplex PCR reads. This repertoire shows approximately 22,000 distinct CDR3 sequences, roughly 55% found once; its top ten account for around an eighth. Sequencing was carried out using breast tumor tissue. These receptors were taken from a female donor with breast cancer. Some clones in this sample may be carry-over from other donors' samples. CDR3s include the opening cysteine and the closing phenylalanine or tryptophan. D genes are given only for firm matches. Size values are once, few and many counts, or a class for expanded clones, and some rows have none.

D gene: NA; V gene: TRBV5-8; clone size: NA; J gene: TRBJ1-6; CDR3 length: 18; CDR3 protein: CASSFRGIANSYNSPLHF; CDR3 DNA: TGTGCCAGCAGCTTTCGCGGGATTGCTAACTCCTATAATTCACCCCTCCACTTT
D gene: NA; V gene: TRBV20-1; clone size: few; J gene: TRBJ1-2; CDR3 length: 13; CDR3 protein: CSARLGDNYGYTF; CDR3 DNA: TGCAGTGCTAGACTAGGGGATAACTATGGCTACACCTTC
D gene: TRBD2; V gene: TRBV6-5; clone size: many; J gene: TRBJ2-3; CDR3 length: 16; CDR3 protein: CASSGTTSGGTDTQYF; CDR3 DNA: TGTGCCAGCAGCGGAACGACTAGCGGGGGCACAGATACGCAGTATTTT
D gene: NA; V gene: TRBV20-1; clone size: NA; J gene: TRBJ1-3; CDR3 length: 14; CDR3 protein: CSADVGSTGNTIYF; CDR3 DNA: TGCAGTGCTGACGTGGGGTCGACTGGAAACACCATATATTTT
D gene: NA; V gene: TRBV25-1; clone size: many; J gene: TRBJ1-5; CDR3 length: 15; CDR3 protein: CASSGWGNSNQPQHF; CDR3 DNA: TGTGCCAGCAGTGGGTGGGGGAATAGCAATCAGCCCCAGCATTTT
D gene: NA; V gene: TRBV12-5; clone size: NA; J gene: TRBJ2-7; CDR3 length: 15; CDR3 protein: CASGLGQGGSYEQYF; CDR3 DNA: TGTGCTAGTGGTTTGGGGCAGGGTGGTTCCTACGAGCAGTACTTC
D gene: TRBD2; V gene: TRBV20-1; clone size: many; J gene: TRBJ2-7; CDR3 length: 16; CDR3 protein: CSALSPGSSGGAEQYF; CDR3 DNA: TGCAGTGCCCTCTCCCCCGGCAGTAGCGGGGGGGCCGAGCAGTACTTC
D gene: NA; V gene: TRBV7-2; clone size: NA; J gene: TRBJ2-5; CDR3 length: 12; CDR3 protein: CASSLFQETQYF; CDR3 DNA: TGTGCCAGCAGCCTGTTCCAAGAGACCCAGTACTTC
D gene: NA; V gene: TRBV10-3; clone size: NA; J gene: TRBJ2-3; CDR3 length: 14; CDR3 protein: CATRLNLGTDTQYF; CDR3 DNA: TGTGCCACCCGTCTCAACCTGGGGACAGATACGCAGTATTTT
D gene: TRBD2; V gene: TRBV2; clone size: once; J gene: TRBJ2-7; CDR3 length: 19; CDR3 protein: CASSARFDQRDNPSYEQYF; CDR3 DNA: TGTGCCAGCAGCGCTCGCTTCGACCAGCGGGATAATCCCTCCTACGAGCAGTACTTC
D gene: NA; V gene: TRBV6-5; clone size: NA; J gene: TRBJ2-3; CDR3 length: 15; CDR3 protein: CASSPPGADTDTRYF; CDR3 DNA: TGTGCCAGCAGTCCCCCCGGGGCAGACACAGATACGCGGTATTTT
D gene: TRBD2; V gene: TRBV20-1; clone size: NA; J gene: TRBJ2-1; CDR3 length: 14; CDR3 protein: CSATGLASYNEQFF; CDR3 DNA: TGCAGTGCTACGGGACTAGCCTCCTACAATGAGCAGTTCTTC
D gene: NA; V gene: TRBV24-1; clone size: many; J gene: TRBJ2-2; CDR3 length: 14; CDR3 protein: CATSAGLNTGELFF; CDR3 DNA: TGTGCCACCAGTGCAGGGCTGAACACCGGGGAGCTGTTTTTT
D gene: NA; V gene: TRBV6-5; clone size: NA; J gene: TRBJ2-7; CDR3 length: 14; CDR3 protein: CASSYFKGPWEQYF; CDR3 DNA: TGTGCCAGCAGTTACTTCAAAGGACCCTGGGAGCAGTACTTC
D gene: NA; V gene: TRBV2; clone size: NA; J gene: TRBJ1-6; CDR3 length: 14; CDR3 protein: CASSVNSFNSPLHF; CDR3 DNA: TGTGCCAGCAGTGTTAACAGCTTTAATTCACCCCTCCACTTT
D gene: TRBD1; V gene: TRBV15; clone size: NA; J gene: TRBJ1-4; CDR3 length: 15; CDR3 protein: CATSRQGAQREKLFF; CDR3 DNA: TGTGCCACCAGCAGACAGGGGGCGCAAAGAGAAAAACTGTTTTTT
D gene: TRBD2; V gene: TRBV19; clone size: NA; J gene: TRBJ2-7; CDR3 length: 14; CDR3 protein: CASSVASGSNEQYF; CDR3 DNA: TGTGCCAGTAGTGTGGCTAGCGGGAGTAACGAGCAGTACTTC
D gene: TRBD2; V gene: TRBV6-5; clone size: many; J gene: TRBJ2-3; CDR3 length: 14; CDR3 protein: CASHGGRAQDTQYF; CDR3 DNA: TGTGCCAGTCACGGGGGGAGGGCCCAAGATACGCAGTATTTT
D gene: NA; V gene: TRBV2; clone size: NA; J gene: TRBJ1-6; CDR3 length: 14; CDR3 protein: CASKGVGYNSPLHF; CDR3 DNA: TGTGCCAGCAAAGGGGTTGGTTATAATTCACCCCTCCACTTT
D gene: TRBD2; V gene: TRBV12-3/TRBV12-4; clone size: NA; J gene: TRBJ2-7; CDR3 length: 15; CDR3 protein: CASRPESGRADEQYF; CDR3 DNA: TGTGCCAGCAGACCCGAGAGCGGGAGGGCGGACGAGCAGTACTTC
D gene: NA; V gene: TRBV4-2; clone size: medium-sized; J gene: TRBJ2-3; CDR3 length: 17; CDR3 protein: CASSQDGGGGGTDTQYF; CDR3 DNA: TGTGCCAGCAGCCAAGATGGAGGGGGGGGCGGCACAGATACGCAGTATTTT
D gene: NA; V gene: TRBV5-1; clone size: many; J gene: TRBJ1-2; CDR3 length: 17; CDR3 protein: CASSLAIFLCANYGYTF; CDR3 DNA: TGCGCCAGCAGCTTGGCTATATTCTTATGTGCTAACTATGGCTACACCTTC
D gene: TRBD2; V gene: TRBV20-1; clone size: NA; J gene: TRBJ2-3; CDR3 length: 16; CDR3 protein: CSARVPRTSGADTQYF; CDR3 DNA: TGCAGTGCTAGAGTCCCCAGGACTAGCGGGGCAGATACGCAGTATTTT
D gene: NA; V gene: TRBV7-3; clone size: NA; J gene: TRBJ2-1; CDR3 length: 15; CDR3 protein: CASSLRQGTYNEQFF; CDR3 DNA: TGTGCCAGCAGCTTGAGGCAGGGAACCTACAATGAGCAGTTCTTC
D gene: TRBD2; V gene: TRBV20-1; clone size: many; J gene: TRBJ2-1; CDR3 length: 19; CDR3 protein: CSASIGGGSGRARRNEQFF; CDR3 DNA: TGCAGTGCTAGCATCGGGGGGGGTAGCGGGAGGGCCCGGAGGAATGAGCAGTTCTTC
D gene: NA; V gene: TRBV11-3; clone size: many; J gene: TRBJ2-1; CDR3 length: 12; CDR3 protein: CASSIVRNEQFF; CDR3 DNA: TGTGCCAGCAGCATCGTAAGGAACGAGCAGTTCTTC
D gene: NA; V gene: TRBV27; clone size: many; J gene: TRBJ2-5; CDR3 length: 11; CDR3 protein: CASSFSGTQYF; CDR3 DNA: TGTGCCAGCAGTTTTAGCGGGACCCAGTACTTC
D gene: NA; V gene: TRBV9; clone size: few; J gene: TRBJ2-3; CDR3 length: 14; CDR3 protein: CASSVGHSTDTQYF; CDR3 DNA: TGTGCCAGCAGCGTAGGACACAGCACAGATACGCAGTATTTT
D gene: TRBD1; V gene: TRBV18; clone size: NA; J gene: TRBJ1-6; CDR3 length: 16; CDR3 protein: CASSLRAGGYNSPLHF; CDR3 DNA: TGTGCCAGCTCACTTCGCGCAGGGGGATATAATTCACCCCTCCACTTT
D gene: NA; V gene: TRBV11-2; clone size: large; J gene: TRBJ1-6; CDR3 length: 15; CDR3 protein: CASSLAGTPNSPLHF; CDR3 DNA: TGTGCCAGCAGCTTAGCTGGGACTCCTAATTCACCCCTCCACTTT
D gene: NA; V gene: TRBV6-5; clone size: many; J gene: TRBJ2-5; CDR3 length: 11; CDR3 protein: CASSHGVTQYF; CDR3 DNA: TGTGCCAGCAGTCACGGGGTGACCCAGTACTTC
D gene: NA; V gene: TRBV10-3; clone size: NA; J gene: TRBJ1-4; CDR3 length: 13; CDR3 protein: CAISGPANEKLFF; CDR3 DNA: TGTGCCATCTCGGGACCGGCTAATGAAAAACTGTTTTTT
D gene: TRBD2; V gene: TRBV20-1; clone size: many; J gene: TRBJ2-1; CDR3 length: 15; CDR3 protein: CSARGLAGIAYEQFF; CDR3 DNA: TGCAGTGCTAGGGGGCTAGCGGGAATTGCTTATGAGCAGTTCTTC
D gene: NA; V gene: TRBV2; clone size: NA; J gene: TRBJ1-5; CDR3 length: 13; CDR3 protein: CASSREGDQPQHF; CDR3 DNA: TGTGCCAGCAGTAGGGAAGGAGATCAGCCCCAGCATTTT
D gene: NA; V gene: TRBV19; clone size: NA; J gene: TRBJ1-5; CDR3 length: 13; CDR3 protein: CASTEPGYQPQHF; CDR3 DNA: TGTGCCAGTACCGAACCCGGCTACCAGCCCCAGCATTTT
D gene: NA; V gene: TRBV13; clone size: few; J gene: TRBJ1-1; CDR3 length: 11; CDR3 protein: CASSSNTEAFF; CDR3 DNA: TGTGCCAGCAGCTCGAACACTGAAGCTTTCTTT
D gene: NA; V gene: TRBV13; clone size: medium-sized; J gene: TRBJ2-7; CDR3 length: 13; CDR3 protein: CASSPWGVYEQYF; CDR3 DNA: TGTGCCAGCAGCCCCTGGGGGGTCTACGAGCAGTACTTC
D gene: TRBD1; V gene: TRBV9; clone size: NA; J gene: TRBJ1-2; CDR3 length: 14; CDR3 protein: CASSVGTANYGYTF; CDR3 DNA: TGTGCCAGCAGCGTTGGGACAGCTAACTATGGCTACACCTTC
D gene: TRBD1; V gene: TRBV6-1; clone size: NA; J gene: TRBJ1-4; CDR3 length: 19; CDR3 protein: CASSPVVAGGTGTNEKLFF; CDR3 DNA: TGTGCCAGCAGCCCCGTCGTGGCAGGGGGTACGGGAACTAATGAAAAACTGTTTTTT
D gene: NA; V gene: TRBV7-8; clone size: NA; J gene: TRBJ1-6; CDR3 length: 17; CDR3 protein: CASSLRPAQDYNSPLHF; CDR3 DNA: TGTGCCAGCAGCCTACGCCCGGCACAAGATTATAATTCACCCCTCCACTTT
D gene: TRBD2; V gene: TRBV6-6; clone size: once; J gene: TRBJ2-1; CDR3 length: 14; CDR3 protein: CASSRSGRDTEQFF; CDR3 DNA: TGTGCCAGCAGCCGCAGCGGGAGGGATACTGAGCAGTTCTTC
D gene: NA; V gene: TRBV7-9; clone size: many; J gene: TRBJ2-1; CDR3 length: 14; CDR3 protein: CASSPIHSYNEQFF; CDR3 DNA: TGTGCCAGCAGCCCCATCCACTCCTACAATGAGCAGTTCTTC
D gene: NA; V gene: TRBV2; clone size: NA; J gene: TRBJ2-3; CDR3 length: 14; CDR3 protein: CASSPPAEVDTQYF; CDR3 DNA: TGTGCCAGCAGCCCCCCAGCGGAGGTAGATACGCAGTATTTT
D gene: TRBD1; V gene: TRBV5-8; clone size: NA; J gene: TRBJ2-7; CDR3 length: 17; CDR3 protein: CASSLVSGTGLSYEQYF; CDR3 DNA: TGTGCCAGCAGCTTGGTATCCGGGACAGGGCTCTCCTACGAGCAGTACTTC
D gene: NA; V gene: TRBV6-2/TRBV6-3; clone size: many; J gene: TRBJ2-3; CDR3 length: 15; CDR3 protein: CASSQMGGATDTQYF; CDR3 DNA: TGTGCCAGCAGTCAAATGGGCGGTGCCACAGATACGCAGTATTTT
D gene: TRBD2; V gene: TRBV7-8; clone size: many; J gene: TRBJ2-7; CDR3 length: 14; CDR3 protein: CASSSTSGSREQYF; CDR3 DNA: TGTGCCAGCAGCTCCACTAGCGGGAGCCGCGAGCAGTACTTC
D gene: TRBD1; V gene: TRBV24-1; clone size: NA; J gene: TRBJ1-2; CDR3 length: 13; CDR3 protein: CATSDSTGVGYTF; CDR3 DNA: TGTGCCACCAGTGATTCGACAGGGGTCGGCTACACCTTC
D gene: NA; V gene: TRBV7-9; clone size: NA; J gene: TRBJ1-2; CDR3 length: 15; CDR3 protein: CASSLGRGANYGYTF; CDR3 DNA: TGTGCCAGCAGCCTCGGGAGGGGGGCCAACTATGGCTACACCTTC
D gene: NA; V gene: TRBV2; clone size: NA; J gene: TRBJ1-2; CDR3 length: 15; CDR3 protein: CASSPPITGSYAYTF; CDR3 DNA: TGTGCCAGCAGTCCCCCGATTACAGGGAGCTATGCCTACACCTTC
D gene: TRBD2; V gene: TRBV29-1; clone size: NA; J gene: TRBJ2-1; CDR3 length: 14; CDR3 protein: CSVKSGKTYNEQFF; CDR3 DNA: TGCAGCGTTAAGAGCGGGAAGACATACAATGAGCAGTTCTTC
D gene: TRBD1; V gene: TRBV7-9; clone size: medium-sized; J gene: TRBJ1-4; CDR3 length: 15; CDR3 protein: CASSLQTGGLEKLFF; CDR3 DNA: TGTGCCAGCAGCTTACAGACAGGGGGTCTAGAAAAACTGTTTTTT
D gene: NA; V gene: TRBV28; clone size: NA; J gene: TRBJ1-1; CDR3 length: 14; CDR3 protein: CASSLPGANTEAFF; CDR3 DNA: TGTGCCAGCAGTTTACCAGGGGCGAACACTGAAGCTTTCTTT
D gene: NA; V gene: TRBV7-2; clone size: medium-sized; J gene: TRBJ2-7; CDR3 length: 13; CDR3 protein: CASSPDGAYEQYF; CDR3 DNA: TGTGCCAGCAGCCCGGACGGGGCCTACGAGCAGTACTTC
D gene: TRBD2; V gene: TRBV4-2; clone size: once; J gene: TRBJ2-5; CDR3 length: 13; CDR3 protein: CASSQERGFLQYF; CDR3 DNA: TGTGCCAGCAGCCAAGAGCGGGGGTTCCTTCAGTACTTC
D gene: TRBD2; V gene: TRBV7-2; clone size: NA; J gene: TRBJ2-1; CDR3 length: 16; CDR3 protein: CASSLMTSGGAHEQFF; CDR3 DNA: TGTGCCAGCAGCTTAATGACTAGCGGGGGGGCCCATGAGCAGTTCTTC
D gene: TRBD1; V gene: TRBV20-1; clone size: large; J gene: TRBJ2-2; CDR3 length: 15; CDR3 protein: CSARGRQGNTGELFF; CDR3 DNA: TGCAGTGCTAGAGGGCGACAGGGTAACACCGGGGAGCTGTTTTTT